The subject of this entry is one T cell receptor beta chain. Its matching antigen is unknown. The sample is drawn from a study of OX40 agonist ivuxolimab in advanced cancers. As for the study in general: Clinicians treated patients with ivuxolimab, an agonistic anti-OX40 (CD134) antibody. Study findings and constraints: The expanded peripheral T cells' antigen specificity was not determined.

The germline V and J ends were trimmed by 1 base and 5 bases, with 12 bases remaining between them. Germline V gives CDR1 SGDLS, CDR2 YYNGEE. This CDR3 region has 15 residues. Clones were sequenced by immunoSEQ multiplex PCR, and TCRdb holds only the in-frame ones, with some missing. The sample consists of some 46,000 clones, 88% of them appearing once. The source is an adult with an advanced solid tumor such as melanoma, head and neck, liver or kidney cancer. The rearrangement links TRBV9 to TRBJ2-2; no reliable D call. The sequencing here drew on CD4+ or CD8+ T cells sorted from blood, taken in a trial of the OX40 agonist ivuxolimab. In DNA form, the CDR3 reads TGTGCCAGCAGCGTACAAGGGCTGAAGACCGGGGAGCTGTTTTTT. The encoded protein is CASSVQGLKTGELFF.